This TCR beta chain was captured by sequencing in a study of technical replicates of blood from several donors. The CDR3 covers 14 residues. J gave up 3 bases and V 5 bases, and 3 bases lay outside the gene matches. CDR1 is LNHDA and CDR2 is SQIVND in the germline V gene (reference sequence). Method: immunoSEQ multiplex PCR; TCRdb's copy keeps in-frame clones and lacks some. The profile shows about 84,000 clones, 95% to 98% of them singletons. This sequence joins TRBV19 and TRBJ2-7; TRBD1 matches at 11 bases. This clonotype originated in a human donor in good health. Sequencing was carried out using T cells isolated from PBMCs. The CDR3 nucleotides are TGTGCCAGTAGTGCGGGACAGGGGGTCTACGAGCAGTACTTC. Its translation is CASSAGQGVYEQYF.